One sample yielded the 32 T cell receptor beta chains listed below, sequenced in a study of OX40 agonist ivuxolimab in advanced cancers. Libraries were prepared by immunoSEQ multiplex PCR; TCRdb keeps only in-frame clonotypes and omits some of them. The repertoire includes roughly 68,000 clones, around 83% of them detected once, and approximately 1.4% sits in the top ten. Source: CD4+ or CD8+ T cells sorted from blood, taken in a trial of the OX40 agonist ivuxolimab. The receptors derive from an adult with an advanced solid tumor such as melanoma, head and neck, liver or kidney cancer.

This sequence joins TRBV6-5 and TRBJ2-1; D might be TRBD1 or TRBD2, each matching 5 bases. Germline V CDR1 and CDR2: MNHEY, SVGAGI. CDR3 length: 15 residues. V gave up 0 bases and J gave up 6 bases, with 12 bases separating them. In DNA, the CDR3 is TGTGCCAGCAGTTACTCGAGAGGGGTCGTCAATGAGCAGTTCTTC. It translates to CASSYSRGVVNEQFF.

This chain connects TRBV19 to TRBJ2-4; D is perhaps TRBD1 or TRBD2 (5 bases each). Germline values: CDR1 LNHDA, CDR2 SQIVND (reference sequence). This CDR3 spans 17 amino acids. V lost 5 bases and J 0 bases, leaving 17 bases between the germline ends. The CDR3 here is CASSLISGTVAKNIQYF. The CDR3 coding sequence is TGTGCCAGTAGTCTAATCTCCGGGACGGTAGCCAAAAACATTCAGTACTTC.

The chain uses TRBV6-5 and TRBJ2-7; D perhaps matches TRBD1 (6 bases). From germline, CDR1 is MNHEY and CDR2 SVGAGI. The CDR3 spans 14 residues. V gave up 7 bases and J gave up 4 bases, with 17 bases separating them. The CDR3 DNA sequence: TGTGCCAGCACGAAGGGGGTAACAGGTTACGAGCAGTACTTC. Encoded protein: CASTKGVTGYEQYF.

V usage is TRBV19 and J usage is TRBJ2-3; TRBD1 matches at 7 bases. This CDR3 has 14 residues. The V gene end was trimmed by 5 bases and the J gene end by 2 bases; junction bases not matched to a gene: 4. Germline loops: CDR1 LNHDA, CDR2 SQIVND (reference sequence). CDR3 in amino acids: CASSPDRLTDTQYF. The CDR3 DNA reads TGTGCCAGTAGTCCGGACAGGCTCACAGATACGCAGTATTTT.

This chain uses TRBV5-1 with TRBJ2-5, with TRBD2 matching 11 bases. Looked up from germline, CDR1 is SGHRS and CDR2 is YFSETQ. With V trimmed by 0 bases and J by 3 bases, 1 base remained unmatched. The CDR3 is made up of 15 amino acids. CDR3 sequence reads: CASSLGSGGEETQYF. The CDR3, as DNA: TGCGCCAGCAGCTTGGGTAGCGGGGGGGAAGAGACCCAGTACTTC. The full variable domain, with the rest looked up from reference TRBV5-1 and TRBJ2-5, is KAGVTQTPRYLIKTRGQQVTLSCSPISGHRSVSWYQQTPGQGLQFLFEYFSETQRNKGNFPGRFSGRQFSNSRSEMNVSTLELGDSALYLCASSLGSGGEETQYFGPGTRLLVL.

The V gene is TRBV2, the J gene TRBJ2-7, with TRBD1 as a possible D gene (5 bases). The CDR3 runs to 14 residues. Germline loops: CDR1 SNHLY, CDR2 FYNNEI. Trimming pared 10 bases from V and 7 bases from J, leaving 23 bases between. The CDR3 DNA sequence: TGTGCCACCCTTCCTTTGTTCAGGGATGGGGAGCAGTACTTC. This gives the protein CATLPLFRDGEQYF.

This clone was detected once. The rearrangement links TRBV5-6 to TRBJ2-7, with 7 bases that match TRBD2. In germline, CDR1 is SGHDT, CDR2 YYEEEE. The CDR3 loop spans 14 amino acids. The junction had 5 bases not matched to a gene; V was cut back by 4 bases and J by 1 base. CDR3 nucleotides: TGTGCCAGCAGCGTCGGGGGAGGGTCCTACGAGCAGTACTTC. The encoded protein is CASSVGGGSYEQYF.

Regarding this clone: A clone one base away is much larger, so this may be a read error. The chain is built from TRBV11-1 and TRBJ1-1; TRBD1 matches at 7 bases. CDR1 and CDR2 from the germline V gene are SGHAT and FQDESV (reference sequence). Trimming at V came to 8 bases and at J to 2 bases, leaving 5 bases not matched to a gene. There are 13 residues in the CDR3. The CDR3 is CASGTGANTEAFF. CDR3 nucleotide sequence: TGTGCCAGCGGCACAGGGGCAAACACTGAAGCTTTCTTT.

The rearrangement uses TRBV7-2 and TRBJ2-6, with 12 nucleotides matching TRBD1. Per germline, CDR1 SGHTA and CDR2 FQGNSA. The V and J ends lost 2 bases and 4 bases, in that order; junction bases with no gene match: 9. The CDR3 has 19 residues. CDR3 residues: CASSLSLGQGALGANVLTF. Here the CDR3 DNA reads TGTGCCAGCAGCTTAAGTTTGGGACAGGGGGCGCTCGGGGCCAACGTCCTGACTTTC.

The chain recombines TRBV5-4 with TRBJ1-1; D may be TRBD1 (5 bases). Germline CDR1 and CDR2: SGHNT and YYREEE (reference sequence). The CDR3 contains 15 residues. V lost 4 bases and J lost 1, with 14 bases in between. The CDR3 coding sequence is TGTGCCAGCAGCGGGGACGGGGTTTGGAACACTGAAGCTTTCTTT. Translated: CASSGDGVWNTEAFF.

The J gene is TRBJ1-1, the V gene TRBV6-5; D unresolved. Per germline, CDR1 MNHEY and CDR2 SVGAGI. Trimming removed 0 bases at V and 7 bases at J, with 9 bases between. CDR3 length equals 13 residues. The CDR3 loop reads CASSYSTISEAFF. CDR3 nucleotide sequence: TGTGCCAGCAGTTACTCGACGATCAGTGAAGCTTTCTTT.

The V gene is TRBV11-2, the J gene TRBJ2-5; TRBD1 matches 11 bases. J lost 1 base, V lost 5 bases, and 12 bases had no gene match. Looked up from germline, CDR1 is SGHAT and CDR2 is FQNNGV. The CDR3 consists of 18 residues. The CDR3 is CASSQSRGTGGGQETQYF. Written as DNA, the CDR3 is TGTGCCAGCAGCCAAAGCCGAGGGACAGGGGGTGGCCAAGAGACCCAGTACTTC. The entire variable domain, with the rest obtained from reference TRBV11-2 and TRBJ2-5, is as follows: EAGVAQSPRYKIIEKRQSVAFWCNPISGHATLYWYQQILGQGPKLLIQFQNNGVVDDSQLPKDRFSAERLKGVDSTLKIQPAKLEDSAVYLCASSQSRGTGGGQETQYFGPGTRLLVL.

The chain recombines TRBV5-5 with TRBJ2-4; D is ambiguous. V gave up 0 bases and J gave up 4 bases, with 5 bases separating them. CDR1 is SGHKS, CDR2 YYEKEE, per germline (reference sequence). The CDR3 is 13 amino acids. CDR3 bases: TGTGCCAGCAGCTTGGAAGGGAAAAACATTCAGTACTTC. Encoded protein: CASSLEGKNIQYF.

The chain has TRBV19 and TRBJ1-5; the match to TRBD1 covers 7 bases. This CDR3 spans 14 amino acids. The V gene end was trimmed by 7 bases and the J gene end by 7 bases; junction bases not matched to a gene: 10. Germline CDR1 and CDR2: LNHDA and SQIVND (reference sequence). The CDR3, as DNA: TGTGCCAGTATCAAGACAGGGTCTGGACAGCCCCAGCATTTT. This encodes CASIKTGSGQPQHF.

V and J are TRBV19 and TRBJ1-4; 9 nucleotides agree with TRBD1. The V segment lost 6 bases and the J segment 7 bases; nucleotides outside the gene matches: 9. The germline CDR1 and CDR2 sequences are LNHDA and SQIVND (reference sequence). The CDR3 is made up of 15 amino acids. The CDR3 region is CASRLGGTGTEKLFF. CDR3 nucleotide sequence: TGTGCCAGTAGGCTTGGAGGGACAGGGACTGAAAAACTGTTTTTT.

This chain joins TRBV18 and TRBJ2-1; perhaps TRBD2 as D (6 bases). Germline V gene sequence: CDR1 KGHSH, CDR2 LQKENI. CDR3 length equals 12 residues. Trimming took 2 bases from V and 9 from J, leaving 8 bases between them. The CDR3 loop is CASSPKEGEQFF. In nucleotides, the CDR3 is TGTGCCAGCTCACCAAAGGAGGGTGAGCAGTTCTTC. The full variable domain, completed using reference TRBV18 and TRBJ2-1, is NAGVMQNPRHLVRRRGQEARLRCSPMKGHSHVYWYRQLPEEGLKFMVYLQKENIIDESGMPKERFSAEFPKEGPSILRIQQVVRGDSAAYFCASSPKEGEQFFGPGTRLTVL.

The chain combines TRBV6-1 with TRBJ2-2; the match to TRBD1 covers 7 bases. J gave up 8 bases and V 5 bases, and 11 bases lay outside the gene matches. The CDR3 has 15 residues. Germline CDR1 and CDR2: MNHNS and SASEGT. In DNA, the CDR3 is TGTGCCAGCAGTATCCTAGACAGGGCATCAGGGGAGCTGTTTTTT. Translation gives CASSILDRASGELFF.

The V and J genes are TRBV29-1 and TRBJ2-1; D may be TRBD1 (6 bases). The germline V gene has CDR1 SQVTM and CDR2 ANQGSEA. V was trimmed by 1 base and J by 1 base, leaving 14 bases between them. CDR3 length: 16 amino acids. The CDR3 sequence is CSVEGGPGASYNEQFF. The CDR3 nucleotides are TGCAGCGTTGAAGGGGGCCCAGGGGCTTCCTACAATGAGCAGTTCTTC.

The chain links TRBV11-3 to TRBJ1-6; unclear D gene. The germline CDR1 and CDR2 sequences are SGHNT and YENEEA. Trimming left V 3 bases short and J 8 bases short, with 8 bases between. This CDR3 contains 13 residues. DNA for the CDR3: TGTGCCAGCAGCTTGAATAGGGATTCACCCCTCCACTTT. This translates into CASSLNRDSPLHF.

The chain carries TRBV19 and TRBJ1-1; TRBD1 matches 10 bases. The trim removed 7 bases at V and 4 bases at J, leaving 6 bases unmatched. The CDR3 extends over 14 amino acids. From germline, CDR1 is LNHDA and CDR2 SQIVND (reference sequence). In DNA form, the CDR3 reads TGTGCCAGTACCCACAGGACAGGGGGCACTGAAGCTTTCTTT. As protein: CASTHRTGGTEAFF. The variable domain in full, completed from reference TRBV19 and TRBJ1-1, reads DGGITQSPKYLFRKEGQNVTLSCEQNLNHDAMYWYRQDPGQGLRLIYYSQIVNDFQKGDIAEGYSVSREKKESFPLTVTSAQKNPTAFYLCASTHRTGGTEAFFGQGTRLTVV.

The chain is built from TRBV2 and TRBJ2-3; D not resolved. CDR3 length equals 14 residues. The V gene lost 4 bases and the J gene lost 2 bases, with 10 bases spanning the gap. CDR1 is SNHLY, CDR2 FYNNEI, per germline. CDR3 sequence reads: CASSVTSHTDTQYF. In nucleotides, the CDR3 is TGTGCCAGCAGTGTCACCTCTCACACAGATACGCAGTATTTT.

The rearrangement uses TRBV7-6 and TRBJ1-6; D gene uncertain. With 5 bases removed from V and 0 bases from J, the gap between germline ends came to 11 bases. The CDR3 runs 16 residues. CDR1 is SGHVS and CDR2 is FNYEAQ in the germline V gene. The CDR3 DNA follows: TGTGCCAGCAGCCCGACTCCCCTCTCCTATAATTCACCCCTCCACTTT. Its translation: CASSPTPLSYNSPLHF.

The V gene is TRBV6-1, the J gene TRBJ1-3; D remains unclear. There are 17 residues in the CDR3. CDR1 and CDR2 from the germline V gene are MNHNS and SASEGT. V gave up 2 bases and J gave up 0 bases, with 14 bases separating them. CDR3 DNA: TGTGCCAGCAGTGAAACTTTGAAAGGAAACTCTGGAAACACCATATATTTT. This sequence encodes CASSETLKGNSGNTIYF.

This chain joins TRBV9 and TRBJ1-3; tentatively, D is TRBD1 (6 bases). The V end lost 2 bases, the J end lost 4 bases, and 16 bases lay between the germline ends. The CDR3 covers 16 residues. CDR1 is SGDLS, CDR2 YYNGEE, per germline. CDR3 in DNA: TGTGCCAGCAGCGTCGGGGTAGGGGGAGCGGGAAACACCATATATTTT. The encoded protein is CASSVGVGGAGNTIYF.

In DNA, the CDR3 is TGTGCCACCAGCAGAGAGGGCGGGGGCTCCTACGAGCAGTACTTC. Its protein is CATSREGGGSYEQYF. The chain has TRBV15 and TRBJ2-7; 7 bases map to TRBD2. This CDR3 has 15 amino acids. The V and J ends lost 0 bases and 0 bases, in that order; junction bases with no gene match: 2. Germline V gene data show CDR1 as LNHNV and CDR2 as YYDKDF (reference sequence).

The chain carries TRBV5-4 and TRBJ2-3, with unresolved D. This CDR3 spans 15 amino acids. Trimming cost V 4 bases and J 1 base, with 13 bases left between them. The germline gives CDR1 SGHNT, CDR2 YYREEE (reference sequence). The CDR3 loop is CASSQPSGGTDTQYF. The DNA for the CDR3 is TGTGCCAGCAGCCAGCCGTCCGGAGGCACAGATACGCAGTATTTT.

This clone showed up just once. The CDR3 nucleotides read TGTGCCAGCAGCGGACAGGGTAGCTACGAGCAGTACTTC. It encodes CASSGQGSYEQYF. The chain employs TRBV5-4 and TRBJ2-7; 8 positions agree with TRBD1. This CDR3 contains 13 residues. The germline gives CDR1 SGHNT, CDR2 YYREEE (reference sequence). V was clipped by 4 bases and J by 3 bases; unmatched bases: 3.

The rearrangement uses TRBV7-2 and TRBJ1-3; no firm D call. The germline gives CDR1 SGHTA, CDR2 FQGNSA. Between the trimmed V and J ends, which lost 5 bases and 0 bases, there was a span of 11 bases. The length of the CDR3 is 15 residues. CDR3: CASSRSTISGNTIYF. The CDR3 nucleotides are TGTGCCAGCAGCCGGAGCACCATCTCTGGAAACACCATATATTTT. The variable domain in full, with the rest retrieved from reference TRBV7-2 and TRBJ1-3, is GAGVSQSPSNKVTEKGKDVELRCDPISGHTALYWYRQSLGQGLEFLIYFQGNSAPDKSGLPSDRFSAERTGGSVSTLTIQRTQQEDSAVYLCASSRSTISGNTIYFGEGSWLTVV.

The chain uses TRBV6-1 and TRBJ2-7; 11 bases fit TRBD2. The ends lost 4 bases at V and 1 base at J; junction bases unmatched: 3. Germline CDR1 is MNHNS and CDR2 is SASEGT. This CDR3 is 15 amino acids long. The CDR3 DNA is TGTGCCAGCAGTGCCGGGACTAGCGGTTCCTACGAGCAGTACTTC. Translation gives CASSAGTSGSYEQYF.

This chain connects TRBV5-5 to TRBJ1-1; D is unresolved. V was shortened by 1 base and J by 1 base, with 14 bases between the two germline ends. Germline assignment: CDR1 SGHKS and CDR2 YYEKEE (reference sequence). This CDR3 contains 16 residues. This CDR3 reads CASSLTTGPANTEAFF. DNA of the CDR3: TGTGCCAGCAGCTTGACCACCGGGCCAGCGAACACTGAAGCTTTCTTT.

The chain combines TRBV5-1 with TRBJ1-4; unclear D gene. The V end lost 4 bases, the J end lost 8 bases, and 12 bases lay between the germline ends. Germline V gene data show CDR1 as SGHRS and CDR2 as YFSETQ. The CDR3 runs to 13 residues. The CDR3 loop reads CASSPLGREKLFF. CDR3 nucleotide sequence: TGCGCCAGCAGCCCGCTGGGGAGGGAAAAACTGTTTTTT.

This clone appeared a few times. The same CDR3 arises from other DNA sequences in this sample as well. This sequence joins TRBV7-9 and TRBJ1-6, with TRBD1 identical over 7 bases. The CDR3 totals 14 residues. Germline CDR1 and CDR2: SEHNR and FQNEAQ (reference sequence). With V trimmed by 6 bases and J by 5 bases, 4 bases remained unmatched. DNA for the CDR3: TGTGCCAGCAGTTCCGGGACAGATAATTCACCCCTCCACTTT. Protein product: CASSSGTDNSPLHF.